Presented here are 27 T cell receptor beta chains from one specimen sequenced in a study of CXCR3-negative and CXCR3-positive naive CD8 T cells. UMI-tagged TRB cDNA libraries were built via 5' RACE. Reanalyzing the 5' RACE reads, TCRdb keeps one entry per CDR3 protein, without DNA. This sample contains approximately 83,000 distinct CDR3 sequences. The sample taken for sequencing was naive CXCR3- CD8+ T cells from blood. Subset: CD45RO-CCR7+CD27+CD95- naive CD8+ T cells lacking CXCR3 (TNR3-). The receptors come from a human donor in good health. Some clones in this sample may be carry-over from other donors' samples.

V and J are TRBV29-1 and TRBJ2-2; the D call of TRBD2 rests on TCRdb alone, since no DNA is present to check it. CDR3 length: 14 amino acids. Germline loops: CDR1 SQVTM, CDR2 ANQGSEA. This CDR3 is CSVIAVGEPGELFF.

The chain is built from TRBV30 and TRBJ2-7. CDR1 and CDR2 (germline): GTSNPN, SVGIG (reference sequence). This CDR3 contains 13 residues. The chain's CDR3 is CAGDSRSSYEQYF. Based on the CDR3 plus reference TRBV30 and TRBJ2-7, the full variable domain is SQTIHQWPATLVQPVGSPLSLECTVEGTSNPNLYWYRQAAGRGLQLLFYSVGIGQISSEVPQNLSASRPQDRQFILSSKKLLLSDSGFYLCAGDSRSSYEQYFGPGTRLTVT.

This rearrangement joins TRBV11-2 to TRBJ2-1. The CDR3 is 14 amino acids. Germline V gives CDR1 SGHAT, CDR2 FQNNGV. This CDR3 is CASTLNAGHNEQFF. The full variable domain, completed using reference TRBV11-2 and TRBJ2-1, is EAGVAQSPRYKIIEKRQSVAFWCNPISGHATLYWYQQILGQGPKLLIQFQNNGVVDDSQLPKDRFSAERLKGVDSTLKIQPAKLEDSAVYLCASTLNAGHNEQFFGPGTRLTVL.

The CDR3 reads CASSYDYSGGWNEQFF. The chain joins TRBV6-5 to TRBJ2-1; TCRdb outputs TRBD2, but without DNA this stays unchecked. Germline-derived CDR1 and CDR2 are MNHEY and SVGAGI. This CDR3 is built from 16 residues.

The CDR3 reads CASSQNRGSETQYF. The rearrangement joins TRBV4-1 to TRBJ2-5; TCRdb's assignment of TRBD1 cannot be checked, as there is no DNA. Germline V gene sequence: CDR1 MGHRA, CDR2 YSYEKL. The CDR3 covers 14 residues.

V gene TRBV29-1 combines with J gene TRBJ2-2; absent DNA, TCRdb's TRBD2 call cannot be checked. The V gene's germline CDR1 is SQVTM and CDR2 ANQGSEA. The CDR3 runs 19 residues. The CDR3 protein is CSVEDSAGLGGRYTGELFF.

The V gene is TRBV20-1, the J gene TRBJ2-7; TCRdb reports TRBD1, a call that lacks DNA to check it against. The CDR3 spans 19 residues. CDR1 DFQATT and CDR2 SNEGSKA come from the germline V gene (reference sequence). CDR3 protein: CSARSWVGGRGPTSNEQYF.

The chain combines TRBV20-1 with TRBJ2-1; no DNA is available, so the TRBD2 call from TCRdb remains unchecked. CDR3 length equals 14 residues. Germline CDR1 DFQATT, CDR2 SNEGSKA (reference sequence). The CDR3 loop reads CSARSGLAGSEQFF.

J is TRBJ1-6 and V is TRBV6-6. CDR1 is MNHNY and CDR2 is SVGAGI in the germline V gene (reference sequence). The CDR3 covers 16 residues. Here the CDR3 reads CASGTYRSSYNSPLHF.

This sequence joins TRBV28 and TRBJ2-5; TCRdb picks TRBD1, but there is no DNA to check that call. The length of the CDR3 is 14 residues. Germline loops: CDR1 MDHEN, CDR2 SYDVKM. The CDR3 sequence is CASSFDRAGETQYF. The full variable domain, in which reference TRBV28 and TRBJ2-5 provide the parts outside the CDR3, is DVKVTQSSRYLVKRTGEKVFLECVQDMDHENMFWYRQDPGLGLRLIYFSYDVKMKEKGDIPEGYSVSREKKERFSLILESASTNQTSMYLCASSFDRAGETQYFGPGTRLLVL.

This sequence joins TRBV7-7 and TRBJ2-7; TCRdb picks TRBD1, but there is no DNA to check that call. The germline CDR1 and CDR2 sequences are SSHAT and FNYEAQ (reference sequence). This CDR3 region has 13 residues. CDR3 loop: CASSSQGAYEQYF. The full variable domain, its missing parts supplied by reference TRBV7-7 and TRBJ2-7, is GAGVSQSPRYKVTKRGQDVTLRCDPISSHATLYWYQQALGQGPEFLTYFNYEAQPDKSGLPSDRFSAERPEGSISTLTIQRTEQRDSAMYRCASSSQGAYEQYFGPGTRLTVT.

This rearrangement joins TRBV12-3 or TRBV12-4 to TRBJ2-1. The CDR3 has 16 amino acids. The CDR3 here is CASSLLPGGSYNEQFF.

The genes are TRBV19 and TRBJ1-5; TCRdb designates TRBD1, a call that cannot be tested without DNA. The CDR3 extends over 14 amino acids. Per germline, CDR1 LNHDA and CDR2 SQIVND (reference sequence). The CDR3 here is CASRQTGANQPQHF. Full variable domain (rest looked up from reference TRBV19 and TRBJ1-5): DGGITQSPKYLFRKEGQNVTLSCEQNLNHDAMYWYRQDPGQGLRLIYYSQIVNDFQKGDIAEGYSVSREKKESFPLTVTSAQKNPTAFYLCASRQTGANQPQHFGDGTRLSIL.

J is TRBJ1-2 and V is TRBV29-1. Germline CDR1 and CDR2: SQVTM and ANQGSEA. The CDR3 runs to 11 residues. The CDR3 loop is CSVLGNYGYTF. The full variable domain, with the rest looked up from reference TRBV29-1 and TRBJ1-2, is SAVISQKPSRDICQRGTSLTIQCQVDSQVTMMFWYRQQPGQSLTLIATANQGSEATYESGFVIDKFPISRPNLTFSTLTVSNMSPEDSSIYLCSVLGNYGYTFGSGTRLTVV.

V and J are TRBV29-1 and TRBJ1-1; there is no DNA to check the TCRdb D call of TRBD1. Germline V CDR1 and CDR2: SQVTM, ANQGSEA. This CDR3 comprises 16 residues. CDR3: CSVEGRPGTGNTEAFF.

This chain joins TRBV5-1 and TRBJ2-1. CDR1 and CDR2 (germline): SGHRS, YFSETQ. The CDR3 length is 15 residues. CDR3 sequence: CASSLDGAPGNEQFF. Variable domain in full (rest from reference TRBV5-1 and TRBJ2-1): KAGVTQTPRYLIKTRGQQVTLSCSPISGHRSVSWYQQTPGQGLQFLFEYFSETQRNKGNFPGRFSGRQFSNSRSEMNVSTLELGDSALYLCASSLDGAPGNEQFFGPGTRLTVL.

V gene TRBV29-1 combines with J gene TRBJ2-3; the TCRdb D gene call, TRBD2, has no DNA to confirm it. CDR1 SQVTM and CDR2 ANQGSEA come from the germline V gene. The CDR3 is 11 residues long. CDR3: CSGRLAGDLYF.

This sequence joins TRBV10-3 and TRBJ2-3. This CDR3 has 13 residues. Germline CDR1 ENHRY, CDR2 SYGVKD. The CDR3 loop is CAISESGDREQYF.

J is TRBJ1-2 and V is TRBV29-1; as DNA is missing, the TRBD1 call by TCRdb cannot be tested. The CDR3 extends over 12 amino acids. The V gene's germline CDR1 is SQVTM and CDR2 ANQGSEA. The CDR3 spells CSVLGGNYGYTF.

The rearrangement links TRBV7-2 to TRBJ2-7; TCRdb's D call of TRBD1 is untestable without DNA. CDR1 and CDR2 from the germline V gene are SGHTA and FQGNSA. CDR3 size: 15 residues. The CDR3 loop reads CASSLAAGGSYEQYF.

The gene calls are TRBV29-1 and TRBJ2-7. The CDR3 has 13 residues. Germline CDR1 is SQVTM and CDR2 is ANQGSEA. CDR3 protein: CSVFGDNSYEQYF.

The CDR3 loop is CASSEAAAEAFF. The chain uses TRBV10-2 and TRBJ1-1. CDR1 and CDR2 from the germline V gene are WSHSY and SAAADI. The CDR3 contains 12 residues.

This chain joins TRBV21-1 and TRBJ2-4. TRBV21-1 is flagged as a pseudogene. The CDR3 contains 16 residues. CDR3 protein: CASSKVPKKAKNIQYF.

The chain recombines TRBV29-1 with TRBJ1-1. CDR1 and CDR2 from the germline V gene are SQVTM and ANQGSEA. There are 13 residues in the CDR3. The CDR3 loop is CSAGTPGITEAFF.

This chain uses TRBV6-5 with TRBJ2-1; TCRdb indicates TRBD1, and absent DNA this call remains unverified. Germline lookup yields CDR1 MNHEY and CDR2 SVGAGI. CDR3 length: 14 amino acids. The CDR3 sequence: CASSLTPGRNEQFF.

The chain is built from TRBV14 and TRBJ1-4; TCRdb picks TRBD1, but there is no DNA to check that call. The CDR3 contains 15 residues. The germline V gene encodes CDR1 SGHDN and CDR2 FVKESK. CDR3 residues: CASSRTLRGTEKLFF.

This CDR3 is CASSVGSGMNTEAFF. The chain joins TRBV9 to TRBJ1-1; TCRdb's D call of TRBD1 is untestable without DNA. The germline V gene has CDR1 SGDLS and CDR2 YYNGEE. The CDR3 extends over 15 amino acids.